The rows below give T cell receptor beta chains drawn from one sample of a study of blood T cells in healthy people across ages. From the 5' RACE reads, TCRdb called clonotypes with MiXCR, one entry per CDR3 protein. The sample consists of about 1.1 million distinct CDR3 sequences, roughly two fifths of them appearing once. The specimen sequenced was blood. The receptors were gathered from a young man in good health. The CDR3 runs from the conserved cysteine through the conserved F or W. Each record gives: V gene, D gene, J gene, clone size, CDR3 DNA, CDR3 protein. The D gene is left open where the match is weak. The size of a clone is reported for some rows only, either as once, few or many, or as a class for expanded clones.

TRBV2	TRBD2	TRBJ2-1	few	TGTGCCAGCAGTGCCCGGACTAGAGGTTGGGAGCAGTTCTTC	CASSARTRGWEQFF
TRBV5-1	NA	TRBJ2-7	NA	TGCGCCAGCAGGACCACAGGGTTGGTCAGCGATGAGCAGTACTTC	CASRTTGLVSDEQYF
TRBV6-5	TRBD1	TRBJ2-1	few	TGTGCCAGCAGTTACGAAATCGAGGGACAGGGGTACTACAATGAGCAGTTCTTC	CASSYEIEGQGYYNEQFF
TRBV27	NA	TRBJ1-2	few	TGTGCCAGCAGTGTCCAGGGTGGTAACTATGGCTACACCTTC	CASSVQGGNYGYTF
TRBV13	TRBD1	TRBJ1-4	few	TGTGCCAGCAGCTCCCAAGACAGGGGAGAAAAACTGTTTTTT	CASSSQDRGEKLFF
TRBV18	NA	TRBJ1-5	NA	TGTGCCAGCTCACCACAGGGGCCCGCCTATTATCAGCCCCAGCATTTT	CASSPQGPAYYQPQHF
TRBV20-1	NA	TRBJ1-1	NA	TGCAGTGCTAGAACGGACGGGAACACTGAAGCTTTCTTT	CSARTDGNTEAFF
TRBV5-1	NA	TRBJ2-3	few	TGCGCCAGCAGCTCGACAGACCCCACATATACGCAGTATTTT	CASSSTDPTYTQYF
TRBV27	NA	TRBJ2-5	NA	TGTGCCAGCAGTTTATCGCGGGCGGGGCCCCCCTTGAGGGTGTACTTC	CASSLSRAGPPLRVYF
TRBV6-1	TRBD1	TRBJ1-4	NA	TGTGCCAGCAGTCCGGGACAGGGGTTGGGATCAACTAATGAAAAACTGTTTTTT	CASSPGQGLGSTNEKLFF
TRBV12-3/TRBV12-4	NA	TRBJ2-7	many	TGTGCCAGCAGTCGCCTCGAACGGGACAACTACGAGCAGTACTTC	CASSRLERDNYEQYF
TRBV20-1	NA	TRBJ1-4	NA	TGCAGTGCTAGGATAGGTAATGAAAAACTGTTTTTT	CSARIGNEKLFF
TRBV29-1	NA	TRBJ1-1	NA	TGCAGCGTTGACAGTGAATACACTGAAGCTTTCTTT	CSVDSEYTEAFF
TRBV20-1	NA	TRBJ1-1	NA	TGCAGTGCTACCCGATCTTACACTGAAGCTTTCTTT	CSATRSYTEAFF
TRBV10-3	NA	TRBJ1-1	NA	TGTGCCATCGCGACAGTGGAAGGGACAACGGAAGCTTTCTTT	CAIATVEGTTEAFF